These 14 T cell receptor beta chains were all obtained from the same sample, sequenced in a study of blood T cell repertoires in COVID-19. Repertoires were generated with immunoSEQ multiplex PCR, while TCRdb's copy carries only in-frame clones and drops some. The data hold 49,000 or so clones, with 70% to 90% observed a single time. Input material: peripheral blood. The receptors stem from a woman older than 75 with COVID-19, enrolled during active disease.

The gene calls are TRBV14 and TRBJ2-1; tentatively, D is TRBD1 (6 bases). Germline values: CDR1 SGHDN, CDR2 FVKESK. This CDR3 has 17 amino acids. The V end was cut by 0 bases, the J end by 5 bases, with 17 bases between. CDR3 coding DNA: TGTGCCAGCAGCCAAGAGGGTTCAGGACAGCTCAACAATGAGCAGTTCTTC. Amino acid sequence: CASSQEGSGQLNNEQFF.

The chain recombines TRBV6-5 with TRBJ2-7; D is perhaps TRBD2 (5 bases). The V gene's germline CDR1 is MNHEY and CDR2 SVGAGI. V was clipped by 6 bases and J by 7 bases, with 10 bases between them. The CDR3 sequence is 11 residues long. In DNA form, the CDR3 reads TGTGCCAGCAGAGCGACGGGAGAGCAGTACTTC. Its protein is CASRATGEQYF.

In its sample, this clone was seen a few times. The J gene is TRBJ1-5, the V gene TRBV10-2; 9 nucleotides line up with TRBD1. This CDR3 region has 15 residues. Per the germline V gene, CDR1 is WSHSY and CDR2 is SAAADI. V lost 6 bases and J lost 6; bases outside the gene matches: 9. DNA of the CDR3: TGCGCCAGCAGCGACAGGGGGTCGGTAGTTCAGCCCCAGCATTTT. Translating it yields CASSDRGSVVQPQHF.

This clone was seen once. This chain uses TRBV6-5 with TRBJ2-2; D is unclear. CDR1 MNHEY and CDR2 SVGAGI come from the germline V gene. Trimming removed 7 bases from V and 0 bases from J, with 12 bases in between. This CDR3 is built from 15 residues. This CDR3 is CASMVSASNTGELFF. CDR3 in DNA: TGTGCCAGCATGGTCAGCGCCTCGAACACCGGGGAGCTGTTTTTT.

The gene calls are TRBV11-3 and TRBJ2-3; TRBD2 might be the D (5 bases). In germline, CDR1 is SGHNT, CDR2 YENEEA. V lost 5 bases and J 0 bases, leaving 9 bases between the germline ends. The length of the CDR3 is 14 residues. In DNA form, the CDR3 reads TGTGCCAGCAGCCTTAGCGAGAGCACAGATACGCAGTATTTT. Encoded protein: CASSLSESTDTQYF.

The chain's CDR3 is CASSVTGLGNTEAFF. The CDR3 coding sequence is TGCGCCAGCAGCGTCACAGGGCTGGGGAACACTGAAGCTTTCTTT. The gene calls are TRBV5-1 and TRBJ1-1; tentatively, D is TRBD1 (6 bases). The CDR3 runs to 15 residues. V dropped 4 bases and J dropped 1 base, with 14 bases sitting between them. Germline lookup yields CDR1 SGHRS and CDR2 YFSETQ.

This clone was picked up a small number of times. The chain uses TRBV2 and TRBJ1-5; D remains ambiguous. Trimming took 6 bases from V and 2 from J, leaving 11 bases between them. The CDR3 has 14 amino acids. CDR1 and CDR2 (germline): SNHLY, FYNNEI. The DNA of the CDR3 is TGTGCCAGCAGCTCAGGAGGCCGCAATCAGCCCCAGCATTTT. It specifies CASSSGGRNQPQHF.

V and J are TRBV27 and TRBJ2-7; D possibly corresponds to TRBD2 (6 bases). Germline values: CDR1 MNHEY, CDR2 SMNVEV (reference sequence). The ends were cut back, 5 bases at V and 1 base at J, with 12 bases in the middle. The CDR3 covers 14 residues. The CDR3 loop reads CASSVRDSSYEQYF. For the CDR3, the DNA is TGTGCCAGCAGTGTCCGGGACTCATCCTACGAGCAGTACTTC.

The chain couples TRBV28 to TRBJ1-2; 9 bases align to TRBD1. This CDR3 region has 16 residues. The J segment lost 8 bases and the V segment lost 5 bases, leaving 15 bases of the junction unmatched. Germline values: CDR1 MDHEN, CDR2 SYDVKM. For the CDR3, the DNA is TGTGCCAGCAGTACATATACCGGGACAGGGATGGGAGGCTACACCTTC. This encodes CASSTYTGTGMGGYTF.

J is TRBJ2-3 and V is TRBV4-1; D is ambiguous. There are 12 residues in the CDR3. The V gene's germline CDR1 is MGHRA and CDR2 YSYEKL. Trimming stripped 3 bases from V and 6 bases from J, with 7 bases between. The CDR3 nucleotides are TGCGCCAGCAGCCACCCCATGGATACGCAGTATTTT. It encodes CASSHPMDTQYF.

The J gene is TRBJ1-6, the V gene TRBV2; 8 nucleotides align to TRBD1. The V gene end was trimmed by 6 bases and the J gene end by 5 bases; junction bases not matched to a gene: 6. In germline, CDR1 is SNHLY, CDR2 FYNNEI. The CDR3 runs 15 residues. The CDR3 DNA reads as TGTGCCAGCAGCCGGACAGGGCTCGATAATTCACCCCTCCACTTT. As protein: CASSRTGLDNSPLHF.

V is TRBV19 and J is TRBJ2-7; the match to TRBD2 covers 7 bases. The length of the CDR3 is 13 residues. CDR1 LNHDA and CDR2 SQIVND come from the germline V gene (reference sequence). The trim removed 6 bases at V and 2 bases at J, leaving 4 bases unmatched. The CDR3 loop is CASSRDYTYEQYF. The CDR3 bases are TGTGCCAGTAGCCGGGACTATACCTACGAGCAGTACTTC.

CDR3 nucleotide sequence: TGTGCCAGCAGCTTGAGGGGGCCCACCGGGGAGCTGTTTTTT. Protein: CASSLRGPTGELFF. The chain couples TRBV7-9 to TRBJ2-2; 7 bases map to TRBD1. Trimming at V came to 3 bases and at J to 4 bases, leaving 2 bases not matched to a gene. Germline CDR1 reads SEHNR; CDR2 reads FQNEAQ (reference sequence). The CDR3 has 14 residues. The whole variable domain, filled in from reference TRBV7-9 and TRBJ2-2, reads DTGVSQNPRHKITKRGQNVTFRCDPISEHNRLYWYRQTLGQGPEFLTYFQNEAQLEKSRLLSDRFSAERPKGSFSTLEIQRTEQGDSAMYLCASSLRGPTGELFFGEGSRLTVL.

The chain links TRBV2 to TRBJ2-1, with TRBD1 matching 11 bases. Germline V gene lookup returns CDR1 SNHLY and CDR2 FYNNEI. The CDR3 covers 15 residues. Losses at the gene ends were 5 bases for V and 7 bases for J; bases not matched to a gene: 7. The CDR3 region is CASSPGQGAWNEQFF. Written as DNA, the CDR3 is TGTGCCAGCAGTCCAGGACAGGGGGCCTGGAATGAGCAGTTCTTC. The whole variable domain, filled in from reference TRBV2 and TRBJ2-1, reads EPEVTQTPSHQVTQMGQEVILRCVPISNHLYFYWYRQILGQKVEFLVSFYNNEISEKSEIFDDQFSVERPDGSNFTLKIRSTKLEDSAMYFCASSPGQGAWNEQFFGPGTRLTVL.